One sample yielded the 26 T cell receptor beta chains listed below, sequenced in a study of immune evolution from preneoplasia to lung adenocarcinoma. Data came from immunoSEQ multiplex PCR; TCRdb stores just in-frame clones and leaves some out. The repertoire has fewer than 12,000 clones, about four fifths of them found once; the top ten carry around 3.5%. Specimen: FFPE minimally invasive lung adenocarcinoma tissue. These receptors came from a person aged 70 to 80 with lung adenocarcinoma.

This clone was recorded once. The chain combines TRBV19 with TRBJ2-5, with 8 bases identical to TRBD1. The CDR3 spans 14 residues. Per the germline V gene, CDR1 is LNHDA and CDR2 is SQIVND (reference sequence). V lost 7 bases to trimming and J lost 5 bases; unmatched junction nucleotides: 9. CDR3 bases: TGTGCCAGTAACAGACAGGGGCCTCTTGAGACCCAGTACTTC. It specifies CASNRQGPLETQYF.

The genes are TRBV28 and TRBJ2-7, with D tentatively TRBD2 (6 bases). The V end was cut by 3 bases, the J end by 5 bases, with 14 bases between. Germline CDR1 reads MDHEN; CDR2 reads SYDVKM. This CDR3 has 14 amino acids. Written as DNA, the CDR3 is TGTGCCAGCAGTTTGCAACGGGAGAGGGACGAGCAGTACTTC. Encoded protein: CASSLQRERDEQYF.

The chain links TRBV4-1 to TRBJ2-2; possibly TRBD1 or TRBD2 for D (5 bases each). V dropped 1 base and J dropped 8 bases, with 26 bases sitting between them. The CDR3 consists of 19 residues. Germline values: CDR1 MGHRA, CDR2 YSYEKL. In nucleotides, the CDR3 is TGCGCCAGCAGCCAAGGAAGGGGAGAGGAGGCAGGGAAGTTTGGGGAGCTGTTTTTT. Its translation is CASSQGRGEEAGKFGELFF.

V is TRBV2 and J is TRBJ2-3; tentative D call: TRBD2 (5 bases). Germline V CDR1 and CDR2: SNHLY, FYNNEI. CDR3 length equals 16 residues. V lost 6 bases and J lost 3, with 19 bases in between. CDR3 nucleotides: TGTGCCAGCAGCCTTCGGTGGCCGGGGTTAACAGATACGCAGTATTTT. It codes for CASSLRWPGLTDTQYF.

This rearrangement joins TRBV27 to TRBJ2-3; D is possibly TRBD1 or TRBD2 (5 bases each). Germline V CDR1 and CDR2: MNHEY, SMNVEV (reference sequence). The CDR3 sequence is 13 residues long. The V and J ends lost 3 bases and 5 bases respectively, with 9 bases between them. This CDR3 is CASSFGDRDTQYF. DNA of the CDR3: TGTGCCAGCAGTTTCGGGGACCGAGATACGCAGTATTTT.

This clone has only a few counts. The rearrangement joins TRBV7-8 to TRBJ2-7; the D gene is possibly TRBD1 (5 bases). Germline CDR1 SGHVS, CDR2 FQNEAQ. This CDR3 is 18 amino acids long. Trimming removed 5 bases from V and 1 base from J, with 24 bases in between. The CDR3 here is CASSTDRDLPTSSYEQYF. The DNA of the CDR3 is TGTGCCAGCAGCACCGACAGAGACTTGCCGACTTCTTCCTACGAGCAGTACTTC.

This chain joins TRBV11-3 and TRBJ2-7; D call uncertain. Germline V gives CDR1 SGHNT, CDR2 YENEEA. With 5 bases removed from V and 0 bases from J, the gap between germline ends came to 11 bases. This CDR3 region has 14 residues. Here the CDR3 reads CASSEDGSSYEQYF. In DNA, the CDR3 is TGTGCCAGCAGCGAGGACGGCAGCTCCTACGAGCAGTACTTC.

CDR3 protein: CASSLIGVAYEQYF. The CDR3 DNA sequence: TGTGCCAGCAGTTTAATAGGGGTCGCCTACGAGCAGTACTTC. This chain joins TRBV28 and TRBJ2-7, with a possible D match to TRBD1 (5 bases). Germline V CDR1 and CDR2: MDHEN, SYDVKM. This CDR3 contains 14 residues. The V end lost 2 bases, the J end lost 2 bases, and 10 bases lay between the germline ends. Full variable domain (outside the CDR3, taken from reference TRBV28 and TRBJ2-7): DVKVTQSSRYLVKRTGEKVFLECVQDMDHENMFWYRQDPGLGLRLIYFSYDVKMKEKGDIPEGYSVSREKKERFSLILESASTNQTSMYLCASSLIGVAYEQYFGPGTRLTVT.

This clone has a single count. The chain combines TRBV7-9 with TRBJ1-2; 9 bases map to TRBD1. The CDR3 is 12 amino acids. Losses at the gene ends were 6 bases for V and 10 bases for J; bases not matched to a gene: 6. The germline gives CDR1 SEHNR, CDR2 FQNEAQ (reference sequence). CDR3 DNA sequence: TGTGCCAGCAGGTTTGGGGACAGGGCCTACACCTTC. Protein sequence: CASRFGDRAYTF.

The CDR3 bases are TGTGCCTGGAGTGTACAGGGCTCGTCACCCCTCCACTTT. Residues: CAWSVQGSSPLHF. The chain is built from TRBV30 and TRBJ1-6, with D possibly TRBD1 on 6 matching bases. The ends were cut back, 0 bases at V and 10 bases at J, with 10 bases in the middle. CDR1 is GTSNPN and CDR2 is SVGIG in the germline V gene (reference sequence). The CDR3 spans 13 residues.

The chain uses TRBV5-6 and TRBJ2-2; the D gene is possibly TRBD2 (7 bases). The CDR3 has 13 residues. Trimming took 4 bases from V and 11 from J, leaving 15 bases between them. Germline V lookup: CDR1 SGHDT, CDR2 YYEEEE. CDR3 DNA sequence: TGTGCCAGCAGCCTAGAGGGGGGGGGTGAGCTGTTTTTT. Protein sequence: CASSLEGGGELFF.

This clone showed up just once. J is TRBJ2-7 and V is TRBV20-1, with D uncertain. Trimming cost V 3 bases and J 4 bases, with 7 bases left between them. This CDR3 is 11 amino acids long. Germline-derived CDR1 and CDR2 are DFQATT and SNEGSKA (reference sequence). For the CDR3, the DNA is TGCAGTGCTAGGTGGGAATACGAGCAGTACTTC. Translating it yields CSARWEYEQYF.

In DNA, the CDR3 is TGTGCCAGCAGTGGCACAGCGCTTAACTATGGCTACACCTTC. Protein sequence: CASSGTALNYGYTF. V is TRBV2 and J is TRBJ1-2; D is undetermined. The V end lost 4 bases, the J end lost 1 base, and 10 bases lay between the germline ends. The germline V gene has CDR1 SNHLY and CDR2 FYNNEI. This CDR3 has 14 residues.

The chain recombines TRBV30 with TRBJ1-5, with TRBD1 matching over 10 bases. The CDR3 is 13 amino acids. The junction had 3 bases not matched to a gene; V was cut back by 3 bases and J by 7 bases. From germline, CDR1 is GTSNPN and CDR2 SVGIG (reference sequence). DNA of the CDR3: TGTGCCTGGAGCGGACAGGGGGAACAGCCCCAGCATTTT. Residues: CAWSGQGEQPQHF.

The chain employs TRBV2 and TRBJ1-4; D uncertain. The germline CDR1 and CDR2 sequences are SNHLY and FYNNEI. Trimming shortened V by 5 bases and J by 5 bases, and 3 bases separated the two germline ends. The CDR3 extends over 11 amino acids. For the CDR3, the DNA is TGTGCCAGCAGTTCAAATGAAAAACTGTTTTTT. Residues: CASSSNEKLFF. Using reference TRBV2 and TRBJ1-4 for the parts outside the CDR3, the full variable domain is EPEVTQTPSHQVTQMGQEVILRCVPISNHLYFYWYRQILGQKVEFLVSFYNNEISEKSEIFDDQFSVERPDGSNFTLKIRSTKLEDSAMYFCASSSNEKLFFGSGTQLSVL.

Points on this clone: One end of the junction fails to match germline, which may point to a read error. The DNA for the CDR3 is TGCAGCGTTCCAAATATGGGCCGGCCGAACACTGACGCTTTCTTT. It encodes CSVPNMGRPNTDAFF. This chain uses TRBV29-1 with TRBJ1-1, with D hard to call. Germline V CDR1 and CDR2: SQVTM, ANQGSEA. The CDR3 covers 15 residues.

The genes are TRBV6-6 and TRBJ1-6, with TRBD1 identical over 7 bases. Germline trimming cut 4 bases from V and 9 bases from J; bases unmatched to any gene: 3. Germline V gene data show CDR1 as MNHNY and CDR2 as SVGAGI (reference sequence). The CDR3 covers 13 residues. In nucleotides, the CDR3 is TGTGCCAGCAGTTCAGGGGGAGGTTCACCCCTCCACTTT. Protein: CASSSGGGSPLHF.

A few counts support this clone. The rearrangement uses TRBV20-1 and TRBJ2-1, with TRBD2 as a possible D gene (5 bases). Trimming removed 2 bases at V and 9 bases at J, with 8 bases between. This CDR3 spans 11 amino acids. Germline V gene lookup returns CDR1 DFQATT and CDR2 SNEGSKA (reference sequence). The CDR3 DNA reads as TGCAGTGCTAGAAGGGAGATTGAGCAGTTCTTC. Translating it yields CSARREIEQFF.

J is TRBJ2-2 and V is TRBV28; no definite D call. CDR3 length equals 17 residues. Germline CDR1 and CDR2: MDHEN and SYDVKM. V was trimmed by 7 bases and J by 0 bases, leaving 18 bases between them. CDR3 DNA sequence: TGTGCCAGCAACAGCCCCCACAGCGAAACGAACACCGGGGAGCTGTTTTTT. This codes for CASNSPHSETNTGELFF.

The chain couples TRBV10-2 to TRBJ1-6, with 9 bases fitting TRBD1. Germline V gives CDR1 WSHSY, CDR2 SAAADI. The CDR3 sequence is 15 residues long. The trim removed 6 bases at V and 7 bases at J, leaving 7 bases unmatched. The CDR3 here is CASRQDRGFNSPLHF. In nucleotides, the CDR3 is TGCGCCAGCAGGCAGGACAGGGGATTCAATTCACCCCTCCACTTT.

The J gene is TRBJ1-3, the V gene TRBV15; D is unresolved. The germline V and J ends were trimmed by 1 base and 2 bases, with 6 bases remaining between them. CDR3 length equals 14 residues. Germline CDR1 and CDR2: LNHNV and YYDKDF (reference sequence). CDR3 coding DNA: TGTGCCACCAGCAGAGCAGCGACTGGAAACACCATATATTTT. It codes for CATSRAATGNTIYF.

V is TRBV5-1 and J is TRBJ2-1, with D possibly being TRBD1 or TRBD2 (6 bases each). Looked up from germline, CDR1 is SGHRS and CDR2 is YFSETQ. The CDR3 is 14 amino acids. Between the trimmed V and J ends, which lost 6 bases and 0 bases, there was a span of 10 bases. This chain's CDR3 is CASTKGGSYNEQFF. CDR3 nucleotides: TGCGCCAGCACAAAGGGGGGCTCCTACAATGAGCAGTTCTTC.

The J gene is TRBJ2-1, the V gene TRBV29-1; 9 bases fit TRBD2. With V trimmed by 6 bases and J by 6 bases, 21 bases remained unmatched. Germline lookup yields CDR1 SQVTM and CDR2 ANQGSEA. The CDR3 length is 18 residues. CDR3 nucleotide sequence: TGCAGCGTGGAGGGCGGACACGGCGGGACTAGCAGTTTCAATGAGCAGTTCTTC. Its protein is CSVEGGHGGTSSFNEQFF.

J is TRBJ2-2 and V is TRBV7-3; TRBD1 aligns across 10 bases. This CDR3 has 16 amino acids. V shed 4 bases and J 5 bases; nucleotides not matched to a gene: 7. The germline V gene encodes CDR1 SGHTA and CDR2 FQGTGA. CDR3 DNA: TGTGCCAGCAGCTCTATCGACAGGGGGCGAACCGGGGAGCTGTTTTTT. Its protein product is CASSSIDRGRTGELFF.

A few counts support this clone. The chain recombines TRBV28 with TRBJ2-5; 10 positions agree with TRBD2. The V gene's germline CDR1 is MDHEN and CDR2 SYDVKM. CDR3 length equals 13 residues. V was clipped by 5 bases and J by 5 bases; unmatched bases: 2. This CDR3 is CASSRAGGETQYF. As DNA, the CDR3 is TGTGCCAGCAGTCGAGCGGGAGGGGAGACCCAGTACTTC. Supplemented by reference TRBV28 and TRBJ2-5, the full variable domain reads DVKVTQSSRYLVKRTGEKVFLECVQDMDHENMFWYRQDPGLGLRLIYFSYDVKMKEKGDIPEGYSVSREKKERFSLILESASTNQTSMYLCASSRAGGETQYFGPGTRLLVL.

This clone was detected only a few times. The CDR3 sequence: CASSTTGTGLPNEQFF. The CDR3 region has the DNA TGTGCCAGTAGTACTACCGGGACAGGGTTGCCCAATGAGCAGTTCTTC. This chain connects TRBV19 to TRBJ2-1, with 9 bases aligning to TRBD1. J was trimmed by 6 bases and V by 4 bases; bases with no gene match: 10. CDR3 size: 16 residues. Germline-derived CDR1 and CDR2 are LNHDA and SQIVND (reference sequence).